Below, 25 T cell receptor beta chains from the same sample are listed, as sequenced in a study of cytomegalovirus exposure and HLA in healthy donors. PCR involved 60 Vbeta and 13 Jbeta primers. TCRdb's copy holds only in-frame clones and misses some; the assay was immunoSEQ multiplex PCR. The profile shows approximately 110,000 clones, roughly 69% of them singletons. The sequenced sample was PBMCs. Source of these receptors: a woman aged 40 to 50 in good health and CMV-seropositive.

V usage is TRBV19 and J usage is TRBJ2-5; TRBD1 agrees at 7 bases. This CDR3 is built from 13 residues. Germline V lookup: CDR1 LNHDA, CDR2 SQIVND (reference sequence). J gave up 8 bases and V 1 base, and 4 bases lay outside the gene matches. The CDR3 sequence: CASSIGGQLTQYF. The DNA for the CDR3 is TGTGCCAGTAGTATAGGGGGACAGTTAACCCAGTACTTC.

The chain couples TRBV7-2 to TRBJ1-6, with D hard to call. CDR3 length: 17 amino acids. Germline lookup yields CDR1 SGHTA and CDR2 FQGNSA. With 1 base removed from V and 0 bases from J, the gap between germline ends came to 10 bases. CDR3 in amino acids: CASSLGGRSSYNSPLHF. The DNA for the CDR3 is TGTGCCAGCAGCTTAGGAGGTCGTAGCTCCTATAATTCACCCCTCCACTTT.

This rearrangement joins TRBV7-9 to TRBJ2-7; 9 nucleotides align to TRBD1. Germline V gives CDR1 SEHNR, CDR2 FQNEAQ (reference sequence). CDR3 length: 13 residues. Germline trimming cut 6 bases from V and 3 bases from J; bases unmatched to any gene: 3. CDR3 nucleotide sequence: TGTGCCAGCAGACTGGACAGGGGCTACGAGCAGTACTTC. Amino acid sequence: CASRLDRGYEQYF.

This clone was seen more than once but under ten times. This chain connects TRBV13 to TRBJ2-7, with D perhaps matching TRBD2 (5 bases). Germline V gene sequence: CDR1 PRHDT, CDR2 FYEKMQ (reference sequence). V lost 1 base, J lost 7 bases, and 8 bases lay in between. This CDR3 is 12 amino acids long. In nucleotides, the CDR3 is TGTGCCAGCAGCTTAGTGCCGGGAGAGCAGTACTTC. As protein: CASSLVPGEQYF.

The V and J genes are TRBV7-2 and TRBJ2-5, with D tentatively TRBD2 (6 bases). Trimming shortened V by 7 bases and J by 4 bases, and 10 bases separated the two germline ends. CDR1 is SGHTA and CDR2 is FQGNSA in the germline V gene. This CDR3 region has 12 residues. The CDR3 DNA is TGTGCCAGCATGCCCGGGGGAGAGACCCAGTACTTC. It translates to CASMPGGETQYF.

J is TRBJ2-7 and V is TRBV11-3; no reliable D call. Trimming removed 1 base at V and 0 bases at J, with 13 bases between. Germline V lookup: CDR1 SGHNT, CDR2 YENEEA. The CDR3 has 16 amino acids. Here the CDR3 reads CASSLARWLSSYEQYF. In DNA, the CDR3 is TGTGCCAGCAGCTTAGCTCGGTGGTTAAGCTCCTACGAGCAGTACTTC.

This clone was counted only a few times. The rearrangement uses TRBV7-9 and TRBJ1-1; TRBD1 matches 9 bases. The V segment lost 3 bases and the J segment 3 bases; nucleotides outside the gene matches: 2. Germline values: CDR1 SEHNR, CDR2 FQNEAQ (reference sequence). The CDR3 contains 14 residues. The chain's CDR3 is CASSFRTGDTEAFF. The DNA for the CDR3 is TGTGCCAGCAGCTTCCGGACAGGGGACACTGAAGCTTTCTTT.

The chain has TRBV10-1 and TRBJ2-7; D is perhaps TRBD2 (5 bases). There are 16 residues in the CDR3. Trimming stripped 0 bases from V and 0 bases from J, with 12 bases between. Germline V gene data show CDR1 as WNHNN and CDR2 as SYGVQD (reference sequence). CDR3 coding DNA: TGCGCCAGCAGTGAGTCGAGCCGGGGTGCCTCCTACGAGCAGTACTTC. Its protein is CASSESSRGASYEQYF.

In its sample, this clone was seen a few times. V and J are TRBV19 and TRBJ1-2, with D possibly matching TRBD1 (5 bases). Germline CDR1 reads LNHDA; CDR2 reads SQIVND (reference sequence). Trimming took 5 bases from V and 8 from J, leaving 15 bases between them. This CDR3 contains 13 residues. DNA for the CDR3: TGTGCCAGTAGTTTCTTGGGGGGTGAGGGCTACACCTTC. Its translation is CASSFLGGEGYTF.

The chain links TRBV2 to TRBJ2-3, with a possible D match to TRBD1 (6 bases). The germline gives CDR1 SNHLY, CDR2 FYNNEI. The CDR3 runs 14 residues. The germline V and J ends were trimmed by 6 bases and 4 bases, with 14 bases remaining between them. The DNA for the CDR3 is TGTGCCAGCAGCGCCCGCCCAGGGGCAGATACGCAGTATTTT. The encoded protein is CASSARPGADTQYF.

This clone has only a few counts. The chain uses TRBV6-5 and TRBJ1-4; 7 bases agree with TRBD1. The J segment lost 5 bases and the V segment lost 6 bases, leaving 6 bases of the junction unmatched. Germline assignment: CDR1 MNHEY and CDR2 SVGAGI. The CDR3 is made up of 14 amino acids. The CDR3 loop is CASSRDRENEKLFF. Here the CDR3 DNA reads TGTGCCAGCAGCCGGGACAGAGAAAATGAAAAACTGTTTTTT.

This clone showed up just once. The rearrangement links TRBV5-1 to TRBJ2-5; TRBD2 agrees at 7 bases. The CDR3 loop spans 15 amino acids. From germline, CDR1 is SGHRS and CDR2 YFSETQ. V lost 1 base and J lost 2; bases outside the gene matches: 5. The DNA of the CDR3 is TGCGCCAGCAGCTTGTTGGGGGGGGGTCAAGAGACCCAGTACTTC. Translating it yields CASSLLGGGQETQYF.

CDR3 DNA: TGTGCCAGCAGGCGGTACTACGAGCAGTACTTC. Protein sequence: CASRRYYEQYF. The gene calls are TRBV2 and TRBJ2-7; D not certain. V lost 6 bases to trimming and J lost 3 bases, with 6 bases between them. This CDR3 has 11 residues. The germline V gene encodes CDR1 SNHLY and CDR2 FYNNEI. The full variable domain, its missing parts supplied by reference TRBV2 and TRBJ2-7, is EPEVTQTPSHQVTQMGQEVILRCVPISNHLYFYWYRQILGQKVEFLVSFYNNEISEKSEIFDDQFSVERPDGSNFTLKIRSTKLEDSAMYFCASRRYYEQYFGPGTRLTVT.

The chain carries TRBV5-1 and TRBJ2-3, with 10 positions matching TRBD2. The CDR3 runs to 17 residues. Germline V CDR1 and CDR2: SGHRS, YFSETQ. J gave up 5 bases and V 3 bases, and 12 bases lay outside the gene matches. The CDR3, as DNA: TGCGCCAGCAGCTGGTCTAGCGGGGGCAATCAGGGAGATACGCAGTATTTT. Its translation is CASSWSSGGNQGDTQYF.

The J gene is TRBJ2-5, the V gene TRBV14; D is undetermined. Trimming stripped 4 bases from V and 3 bases from J, with 12 bases between. CDR1 and CDR2 (germline): SGHDN, FVKESK. The CDR3 extends over 14 amino acids. CDR3 protein: CASSPLSEEETQYF. The CDR3 coding sequence is TGTGCCAGCAGCCCTCTGAGCGAAGAAGAGACCCAGTACTTC.

The chain employs TRBV5-1 and TRBJ2-5; weak D call: TRBD1 (5 bases). The CDR3 has 13 residues. Germline V gene data show CDR1 as SGHRS and CDR2 as YFSETQ. The V end lost 4 bases, the J end lost 4 bases, and 11 bases lay between the germline ends. The CDR3, as DNA: TGCGCCAGCAGCCCGGACATTATAGAGACCCAGTACTTC. Amino acid sequence: CASSPDIIETQYF.

The chain has TRBV6-5 and TRBJ1-2; 9 nucleotides agree with TRBD1. V lost 6 bases to trimming and J lost 7 bases; unmatched junction nucleotides: 6. Germline CDR1 reads MNHEY; CDR2 reads SVGAGI. The CDR3 contains 13 residues. The CDR3 is CASRTGTGIGYTF. In DNA, the CDR3 is TGTGCCAGCAGAACCGGGACAGGGATTGGCTACACCTTC.

J is TRBJ2-7 and V is TRBV5-4; TRBD1 is a possible D gene (6 bases). The germline V gene has CDR1 SGHNT and CDR2 YYREEE (reference sequence). The length of the CDR3 is 15 residues. V lost 3 bases, J lost 3 bases, and 16 bases lay in between. CDR3 sequence: CASSSPDSRIYEQYF. CDR3 nucleotides: TGTGCCAGCAGCTCCCCGGACAGCAGAATCTACGAGCAGTACTTC.

V usage is TRBV7-9 and J usage is TRBJ1-2; weak D call: TRBD1 (5 bases). The germline gives CDR1 SEHNR, CDR2 FQNEAQ (reference sequence). The V end was cut by 3 bases, the J end by 8 bases, with 13 bases between. The CDR3 is made up of 13 amino acids. The CDR3 is CASSLGRAGGYTF. The CDR3 nucleotides read TGTGCCAGCAGCTTGGGCAGGGCCGGGGGCTACACCTTC.

A single count supports this clone. The CDR3 coding sequence is TGTGCCAGCAGCTCCCTCCCCCCAGGGACAGGGGACGAGACCCAGTACTTC. It is translated as CASSSLPPGTGDETQYF. This sequence joins TRBV7-2 and TRBJ2-5; 10 bases line up with TRBD1. Germline-derived CDR1 and CDR2 are SGHTA and FQGNSA. Trimming removed 4 bases from V and 5 bases from J; junction bases left unmatched: 13. The CDR3 runs to 17 residues.

In its sample, this clone was seen once. The chain carries TRBV7-9 and TRBJ2-1, with 9 bases that match TRBD1. CDR1 and CDR2 (germline): SEHNR, FQNEAQ (reference sequence). The length of the CDR3 is 18 residues. V shed 1 base, J shed 6 bases, and the junction held 13 bases outside the gene matches. The CDR3 sequence is CASSLVTFRDRATNEQFF. CDR3 DNA: TGTGCCAGCAGCTTAGTCACTTTCCGGGACAGGGCTACCAATGAGCAGTTCTTC.

This sequence joins TRBV11-2 and TRBJ2-3; TRBD2 matches 13 bases. V was clipped by 1 base and J by 0 bases; unmatched bases: 4. CDR1 SGHAT and CDR2 FQNNGV come from the germline V gene. The CDR3 is made up of 18 amino acids. Here the CDR3 reads CASSLGLAGGTSTDTQYF. The CDR3 bases are TGTGCCAGCAGCTTAGGACTAGCGGGGGGCACTAGCACAGATACGCAGTATTTT.

J is TRBJ2-1 and V is TRBV6-6, with D perhaps TRBD2 (5 bases). V was cut by 11 bases and J by 6 bases, with 20 bases left in between. The CDR3 covers 14 residues. Germline V gene lookup returns CDR1 MNHNY and CDR2 SVGAGI (reference sequence). CDR3 amino acids: CAVRGFRTSNEQFF. The CDR3 DNA reads TGTGCCGTCCGCGGGTTCCGAACCTCCAATGAGCAGTTCTTC.

J is TRBJ1-1 and V is TRBV18; 9 positions agree with TRBD1. The junction had 9 bases not matched to a gene; V was cut back by 3 bases and J by 4 bases. Germline values: CDR1 KGHSH, CDR2 LQKENI. The CDR3 loop spans 16 amino acids. The CDR3 reads CASSPYTDRGGTEAFF. DNA of the CDR3: TGTGCCAGCTCACCTTACACGGACAGGGGAGGCACTGAAGCTTTCTTT.

This clone was observed once. The chain combines TRBV5-4 with TRBJ1-4; 7 positions match TRBD1. Germline assignment: CDR1 SGHNT and CDR2 YYREEE (reference sequence). CDR3 size: 14 residues. V was pared by 3 bases and J by 8 bases, with 7 bases of the junction left unmatched. This CDR3 is CASSSTGVTEKLFF. The CDR3 DNA follows: TGTGCCAGCAGCTCCACAGGGGTTACCGAAAAACTGTTTTTT.